The present T cell receptor (beta chain) was sequenced within a study of identical twins. CDR3 length: 19 amino acids. From germline, CDR1 is MNHEY and CDR2 SVGAGI. The J segment lost 4 bases and the V segment lost 4 bases, leaving 16 bases of the junction unmatched. In TCRdb, the 5' RACE reads were re-called with MiXCR into one record per CDR3 protein. The data show hundreds of thousands of distinct CDR3 sequences, 8% to 9% seen once. The table lists this clonotype with a few counts. No antigen is known for it. Study-wide results and caveats: Fewer insertions were carried by abundant cord blood beta clonotypes, but none was seen in memory repertoires. Twins shared beta out-of-frame sequences in excess, but this excess was weaker. Out-of-frame sharing of TCR alpha in monozygotic twins was underestimated by models.

All of the donors were Caucasians in good health. The same specimen was also included in a second study, on yellow fever vaccine responses in identical twins.

The gene calls are TRBV6-5 and TRBJ2-7; 13 bases are a match to TRBD2. Sequences were obtained from PBMCs. This sequence was found in a woman younger than 35 in good health. CDR3 DNA sequence: TGTGCCAGCAGTTCGGTCCCAGGACTAGCGGGGGTCCGGTCGTACGAGCAGTACTTC. The encoded protein is CASSSVPGLAGVRSYEQYF.